A single sample gave rise to the 28 T cell receptor beta chains below, sequenced in a study of spatial heterogeneity in lung cancer. TCRdb used MiXCR to reprocess the 5' RACE reads, holding one entry per CDR3 protein. The sample lists fewer than 9,500 distinct CDR3 sequences; over 2.5% were seen once. These receptors have no known antigen. Time point noted: sample taken at primary tumor resection. Broader study findings: For expanded intratumoral alpha and beta TCRs, counts tracked tumor mutation counts.

The sequences come from lung tumor tissue, collected at surgery. The receptors were sampled from a male donor with early-stage non-small cell lung cancer.

This clonotype is medium-sized (0.01 to 0.1%) in the sample. V and J are TRBV24-1 and TRBJ2-3; D not resolved. Between the trimmed V and J ends, which lost 4 bases and 2 bases, there was a span of 6 bases. This CDR3 region has 13 residues. The germline gives CDR1 KGHDR, CDR2 SFDVKD. CDR3 coding DNA: TGTGCCACCAGTGAAAAGAACACAGATACGCAGTATTTT. Its translation: CATSEKNTDTQYF.

This clonotype was observed at least ten times. This CDR3 reads CATSDPRRGTGRDTQYF. Written as DNA, the CDR3 is TGTGCCACCAGTGACCCTCGACGGGGGACAGGGAGAGATACGCAGTATTTT. V is TRBV24-1 and J is TRBJ2-3, with 9 bases matching TRBD1. J was trimmed by 5 bases and V by 4 bases; bases with no gene match: 12. The germline gives CDR1 KGHDR, CDR2 SFDVKD. The CDR3 extends over 17 amino acids.

By sample fraction, this clonotype is medium-sized. J is TRBJ2-7 and V is TRBV19; unclear D gene. The CDR3 consists of 14 residues. V shed 1 base and J shed 3 bases, with 10 bases lying between them. Germline V lookup: CDR1 LNHDA, CDR2 SQIVND (reference sequence). CDR3 in amino acids: CASSIGGANYEQYF. CDR3 nucleotides: TGTGCCAGTAGTATAGGTGGAGCTAACTACGAGCAGTACTTC. The full variable domain, in which reference TRBV19 and TRBJ2-7 provide the parts outside the CDR3, is DGGITQSPKYLFRKEGQNVTLSCEQNLNHDAMYWYRQDPGQGLRLIYYSQIVNDFQKGDIAEGYSVSREKKESFPLTVTSAQKNPTAFYLCASSIGGANYEQYFGPGTRLTVT.

Relative to its sample, this clonotype is medium-sized. This chain uses TRBV19 with TRBJ2-2; no clear D gene. This CDR3 has 14 amino acids. The germline CDR1 and CDR2 sequences are LNHDA and SQIVND (reference sequence). The ends were cut back, 7 bases at V and 1 base at J, with 10 bases in the middle. The CDR3 sequence is CASKGGQNTGELFF. In DNA form, the CDR3 reads TGTGCCAGTAAGGGTGGTCAGAACACCGGGGAGCTGTTTTTT.

The CDR3 protein is CASSLAWDNGNTIYF. CDR3 sequence (DNA): TGTGCCAGCAGCTTAGCCTGGGACAATGGAAACACCATATATTTT. The V call is TRBV7-9, the J call TRBJ1-3, with D maybe TRBD1 (6 bases). The CDR3 extends over 15 amino acids. Germline V gene data show CDR1 as SEHNR and CDR2 as FQNEAQ (reference sequence). Trimming took 0 bases from V and 3 from J, leaving 9 bases between them.

This clonotype came up many times. The chain recombines TRBV19 with TRBJ2-2; 7 positions agree with TRBD1. CDR1 is LNHDA and CDR2 is SQIVND in the germline V gene (reference sequence). V lost 2 bases, J lost 7 bases, and 10 bases stayed unmatched. The CDR3 totals 16 residues. CDR3 amino acids: CASSIRQGGMVGELFF. The CDR3 region has the DNA TGTGCCAGTAGTATACGACAGGGTGGGATGGTCGGGGAGCTGTTTTTT.

Relative to its sample, this clonotype is medium-sized. V usage is TRBV3-1 and J usage is TRBJ1-1, with D unresolved. Germline V lookup: CDR1 LGHDT, CDR2 YNNKEL (reference sequence). V was clipped by 2 bases and J by 0 bases, with 4 bases between them. The CDR3 length is 13 residues. CDR3 coding DNA: TGTGCCAGCAGCCAAATGGTGAACACTGAAGCTTTCTTT. Translated: CASSQMVNTEAFF.

This clonotype has ten or more counts. V is TRBV20-1 and J is TRBJ2-3, with 10 bases aligning to TRBD2. Germline V gene data show CDR1 as DFQATT and CDR2 as SNEGSKA (reference sequence). The CDR3 loop spans 17 amino acids. After removal of 0 bases from V and 5 bases from J, the junction contained 11 bases not matched to a gene. CDR3 in amino acids: CSARDQGQRGGVDTQYF. The CDR3 DNA reads TGCAGTGCTAGAGATCAGGGGCAGCGGGGGGGTGTAGATACGCAGTATTTT.

This clonotype occurred many times. The genes are TRBV7-8 and TRBJ2-5; weak D call: TRBD1 (6 bases). The CDR3 has 18 amino acids. V was clipped by 1 base and J by 5 bases, with 23 bases between them. Germline loops: CDR1 SGHVS, CDR2 FQNEAQ. CDR3 DNA sequence: TGTGCCAGCAGCTTAGGACTCGTAGGCAGGGGTTCTTTCGAGACCCAGTACTTC. It yields the protein CASSLGLVGRGSFETQYF.

On this clonotype itself: With a much larger clone just one base away, this may be a read error. The gene calls are TRBV10-3 and TRBJ1-1; TRBD1 is a possible D gene (6 bases). Germline values: CDR1 ENHRY, CDR2 SYGVKD. The CDR3 extends over 15 amino acids. V lost 2 bases, J lost 1 base, and 11 bases lay in between. CDR3 amino acids: CAISEDGRGNTEAFF. The DNA of the CDR3 is TGTGCCATCAGTGAGGATGGCAGGGGGAACACTGAAGCTTTCTTT.

This clonotype occurred many times. This chain links TRBV6-1 with TRBJ2-4; D tentatively fits TRBD1 or TRBD2 (6 bases each). The CDR3 extends over 19 amino acids. The V and J ends lost 0 bases and 0 bases respectively, with 18 bases between them. In germline, CDR1 is MNHNS, CDR2 SASEGT. Here the CDR3 reads CASSEAGGRAQLAKNIQYF. CDR3 DNA: TGTGCCAGCAGTGAAGCGGGGGGCAGGGCTCAACTAGCCAAAAACATTCAGTACTTC.

This clonotype is medium-sized within its sample. CDR3 residues: CASSLVAGGPQDTQYF. CDR3 DNA: TGCGCCAGCAGCTTGGTGGCGGGGGGGCCCCAAGATACGCAGTATTTT. This chain connects TRBV5-1 to TRBJ2-3; 9 bases agree with TRBD2. V trimming: 0 bases; J trimming: 5 bases; junction bases outside the gene matches: 7. CDR1 is SGHRS and CDR2 is YFSETQ in the germline V gene. CDR3 length: 16 amino acids.

The V call is TRBV12-3 or TRBV12-4, the J call TRBJ1-5, with D maybe TRBD1 (5 bases). This CDR3 is built from 14 residues. Trimming cost V 6 bases and J 4 bases, with 13 bases left between them. The CDR3 region is CASSRGHPNQPQHF. As DNA, the CDR3 is TGTGCCAGCAGCCGCGGACACCCGAATCAGCCCCAGCATTTT.

By proportion, this clonotype is medium-sized. CDR3 DNA: TGTGCCAGCAGCTGGGAAGCGGGGGGAGGGACAGATACGCAGTATTTT. The encoded protein is CASSWEAGGGTDTQYF. This sequence joins TRBV7-2 and TRBJ2-3, with 9 bases identical to TRBD2. This CDR3 has 16 amino acids. Germline-derived CDR1 and CDR2 are SGHTA and FQGNSA. V shed 4 bases, J shed 3 bases, and the junction held 8 bases outside the gene matches.

This clonotype was picked up many times. The V gene is TRBV2, the J gene TRBJ1-2; TRBD1 agrees at 9 bases. The ends lost 4 bases at V and 3 bases at J; junction bases unmatched: 6. Germline V gives CDR1 SNHLY, CDR2 FYNNEI. The CDR3 runs to 15 residues. The CDR3 loop is CASSVDRGAYYGYTF. Here the CDR3 DNA reads TGTGCCAGCAGTGTAGACAGGGGGGCATACTATGGCTACACCTTC. Drawing the rest from reference TRBV2 and TRBJ1-2, the complete variable domain is EPEVTQTPSHQVTQMGQEVILRCVPISNHLYFYWYRQILGQKVEFLVSFYNNEISEKSEIFDDQFSVERPDGSNFTLKIRSTKLEDSAMYFCASSVDRGAYYGYTFGSGTRLTVV.

Ten or more counts support this clonotype. The chain links TRBV29-1 to TRBJ1-3, with 10 bases matching TRBD1. The germline gives CDR1 SQVTM, CDR2 ANQGSEA. This CDR3 contains 11 residues. The CDR3 region has the DNA TGCGGGACAGGGGCAGGAAACACCATATATTTT. This translates into CGTGAGNTIYF. Looking up the rest from reference TRBV29-1 and TRBJ1-3 gives the full variable domain: SAVISQKPSRDICQRGTSLTIQCQVDSQVTMMFWYRQQPGQSLTLIATANQGSEATYESGFVIDKFPISRPNLTFSTLTVSNMSPEDSSIYLCGTGAGNTIYFGEGSWLTVV.

This clonotype was seen many times. The V gene is TRBV20-1, the J gene TRBJ1-5; TRBD1 matches at 7 bases. The V gene end was trimmed by 1 base and the J gene end by 4 bases; junction bases not matched to a gene: 4. Germline CDR1 and CDR2: DFQATT and SNEGSKA (reference sequence). The CDR3 is made up of 14 amino acids. CDR3 amino acids: CSARVGTANQPQHF. CDR3 nucleotides: TGCAGTGCTAGAGTCGGGACAGCGAATCAGCCCCAGCATTTT.

This clonotype was seen many times. The V call is TRBV5-1, the J call TRBJ2-1, with 8 bases aligning to TRBD1. Germline CDR1 reads SGHRS; CDR2 reads YFSETQ. The CDR3 sequence is 14 residues long. The V and J ends lost 0 bases and 10 bases, in that order; junction bases with no gene match: 6. The CDR3 DNA is TGCGCCAGCAGCTTGGGACAGGGGCAGACCGAGCAGTTCTTC. Translated: CASSLGQGQTEQFF.

There are many counts of this clonotype. The chain links TRBV4-3 to TRBJ2-7, with D perhaps being TRBD1 or TRBD2 (5 bases each). The V end lost 0 bases, the J end lost 7 bases, and 22 bases lay between the germline ends. Germline CDR1 LGHNA, CDR2 YSLEER. This CDR3 region has 17 residues. CDR3 in DNA: TGCGCCAGCAGCCAAGATGTTTCGGGGACCGAGGCTCGGGAGCAGTACTTC. It encodes CASSQDVSGTEAREQYF.

As concerns this clonotype: This clone may be a read error of a much larger clone one base away. This CDR3 is CVSSSGLRRSYEQYF. DNA of the CDR3: TGTGTCAGCAGCTCGGGACTGAGAAGATCCTACGAGCAGTACTTC. This chain uses TRBV7-6 with TRBJ2-7, with a tentative D call TRBD2 (6 bases). Germline assignment: CDR1 SGHVS and CDR2 FNYEAQ. The CDR3 runs to 15 residues.

By its share, this clonotype is medium-sized. The chain has TRBV20-1 and TRBJ2-3, with D possibly being TRBD2 (6 bases). The CDR3 contains 14 residues. Germline loops: CDR1 DFQATT, CDR2 SNEGSKA (reference sequence). Trimming took off 3 bases at V and 2 bases at J, with 12 bases between the two ends. For the CDR3, the DNA is TGCAGTGCTAGGCCTGCGGGGTTCACAGATACGCAGTATTTT. This codes for CSARPAGFTDTQYF.

Within the sample, this clonotype is medium-sized (0.01 to 0.1%). The chain has TRBV7-2 and TRBJ2-5, with TRBD2 identical over 12 bases. The CDR3 loop spans 16 amino acids. V shed 5 bases and J 2 bases; nucleotides not matched to a gene: 6. Germline lookup yields CDR1 SGHTA and CDR2 FQGNSA. The CDR3 sequence: CASSIRLAGVQETQYF. DNA for the CDR3: TGTGCCAGCAGCATAAGACTAGCGGGGGTTCAAGAGACCCAGTACTTC.

This clonotype was picked up a small number of times. The chain employs TRBV30 and TRBJ2-1, with TRBD2 matching over 9 bases. Germline V CDR1 and CDR2: GTSNPN, SVGIG (reference sequence). Trimming took 2 bases from V and 7 from J; bases not matched to a gene: 9. The CDR3 sequence is 15 residues long. CDR3 region: CAWSRGSGGSNEQFF. In DNA form, the CDR3 reads TGTGCCTGGAGTAGAGGAAGCGGGGGGAGTAATGAGCAGTTCTTC.

This clonotype was recorded many times. The chain links TRBV6-1 to TRBJ1-6; D gene unclear. CDR1 MNHNS and CDR2 SASEGT come from the germline V gene. The CDR3 is 16 amino acids. With 1 base removed from V and 6 bases from J, the gap between germline ends came to 13 bases. CDR3 DNA: TGTGCCAGCAGTGAAGGCCCCACTCTGCTTAATTCACCCCTCCACTTT. Protein sequence: CASSEGPTLLNSPLHF.

The sample holds many counts of this clonotype. The V and J genes are TRBV29-1 and TRBJ1-5, with D uncertain. CDR3 size: 12 residues. Germline V gives CDR1 SQVTM, CDR2 ANQGSEA. The V end was cut by 4 bases, the J end by 4 bases, with 8 bases between. The CDR3 reads CSVGQNNQPQHF. DNA of the CDR3: TGCAGCGTTGGGCAGAATAATCAGCCCCAGCATTTT.

This clonotype ranks as medium-sized. J is TRBJ2-5 and V is TRBV11-2; 8 bases line up with TRBD2. V was clipped by 3 bases and J by 4 bases; unmatched bases: 7. CDR1 and CDR2 (germline): SGHAT, FQNNGV. This CDR3 has 15 residues. For the CDR3, the DNA is TGTGCCAGCAGCTTTACGGGGGGGCCGGGAGAGACCCAGTACTTC. The encoded protein is CASSFTGGPGETQYF.

This clonotype has a count of ten or more. A junction end diverges from the germline sequence, so it may reflect a read error. The chain links TRBV27 to TRBJ1-2, with a possible D match to TRBD1 (5 bases). Germline-derived CDR1 and CDR2 are MNHEY and SMNVEV (reference sequence). The CDR3 consists of 13 residues. The CDR3 loop is CASSLSGSYGYTF. In nucleotides, the CDR3 is TGTGCCAGCAGCTTATCAGGGAGCTATGGCTACACCTTC.

By share, this clonotype ranks as medium-sized. The rearrangement links TRBV7-9 to TRBJ1-2, with D hard to call. V was cut by 1 base and J by 0 bases, with 9 bases left in between. This CDR3 comprises 15 residues. In germline, CDR1 is SEHNR, CDR2 FQNEAQ (reference sequence). CDR3 sequence (DNA): TGTGCCAGCAGCTTAGATGGAGGAGCTAACTATGGCTACACCTTC. It is translated as CASSLDGGANYGYTF.